The sequence of this TCR beta chain was determined in a study of fetal regulatory T cell absence and autoimmunity. Clones were sequenced by immunoSEQ multiplex PCR, and TCRdb holds only the in-frame ones, with some missing. The data hold more than 85,000 clones, with roughly 70% observed a single time. Germline V gene sequence: CDR1 LNHDA, CDR2 SQIVND (reference sequence). The CDR3 has 15 residues. Trimming removed 1 base at V and 1 base at J, with 10 bases between. The sequencing sample was made of pancreas tissue. The chain has TRBV19 and TRBJ1-1; the D is unclear. This receptor was identified in a male donor with IPEX syndrome. The CDR3 DNA sequence: TGTGCCAGTAGTATAGGAGTAGGCGAGAACACTGAAGCTTTCTTT. Its translation: CASSIGVGENTEAFF.